This TCR beta chain was captured in a study of shared clonotypes between healthy human individuals. Broader study findings: Across a handful of donors, naive CD4 shared 5% to 6%, naive CD8 more than 3%, memory CD4 more than 2%, memory CD8 around 0.36%.

About this clone itself: Its antigen is currently unknown.

Only Caucasian adults living in Nashville, Tennessee served as donors. The CDR3 extends over 13 amino acids. CDR1 is SGHNT and CDR2 is YYREEE in the germline V gene (reference sequence). V was pared by 0 bases and J by 2 bases, with 5 bases between. Measured with immunoSEQ multiplex PCR; TCRdb has only the in-frame clones, and not every one. This sample has over 2 million clones, with under 95% found just once. Material: naive CD4+ T cells from PBMCs. Sample subset: CD45RA+ positively selected. The gene calls are TRBV5-4 and TRBJ2-5; D uncertain. The sequence was collected from a man younger than 35 in good health. Some clones in this sample may be carry-over from other donors' samples. The CDR3 coding sequence is TGTGCCAGCAGCTTGGACGAACAAGAGACCCAGTACTTC. It yields the protein CASSLDEQETQYF.